Following are 24 T cell receptor beta chains from one sample sequenced in a study of T cell changes during pregnancy in multiple sclerosis. This table comes from immunoSEQ multiplex PCR, and its TCRdb copy is limited to in-frame clones, with some not included. The sample includes around 40,000 clones, 92% of them seen just once. Sequenced here: CD4+ T cells from peripheral blood mononuclear cells, sampled in the third trimester of pregnancy. The receptors derive from a female donor with multiple sclerosis, enrolled in a pregnancy study.

V is TRBV10-3 and J is TRBJ2-7; D is perhaps TRBD2 (5 bases). Trimming shortened V by 6 bases and J by 3 bases, and 12 bases separated the two germline ends. The germline V gene encodes CDR1 ENHRY and CDR2 SYGVKD. This CDR3 has 13 residues. The CDR3 nucleotides read TGTGCCATCAGCCGAGCGGAGAACTACGAGCAGTACTTC. Residues: CAISRAENYEQYF.

The CDR3 here is CASSPGGVGGNTIYF. CDR3 DNA sequence: TGTGCCAGCAGCCCCGGCGGGGTCGGTGGAAACACCATATATTTT. The chain is built from TRBV5-4 and TRBJ1-3; no clear D. V lost 4 bases and J 3 bases, leaving 14 bases between the germline ends. This CDR3 region has 15 residues. In germline, CDR1 is SGHNT, CDR2 YYREEE (reference sequence). Supplemented by reference TRBV5-4 and TRBJ1-3, the full variable domain reads ETGVTQSPTHLIKTRGQQVTLRCSSQSGHNTVSWYQQALGQGPQFIFQYYREEENGRGNFPPRFSGLQFPNYSSELNVNALELDDSALYLCASSPGGVGGNTIYFGEGSWLTVV.

The rearrangement joins TRBV19 to TRBJ2-1; 10 bases fit TRBD2. Trimming cost V 3 bases and J 7 bases; bases outside gene matches: 12. The CDR3 loop spans 17 amino acids. The V gene's germline CDR1 is LNHDA and CDR2 SQIVND (reference sequence). CDR3 bases: TGTGCCAGTAGTATGGTTAGGGCTAGCGGGAGACTGAATGAGCAGTTCTTC. Protein: CASSMVRASGRLNEQFF.

The chain combines TRBV28 with TRBJ1-2; no reliable D call. Germline assignment: CDR1 MDHEN and CDR2 SYDVKM. CDR3 length equals 14 residues. Trimming took 8 bases from V and 1 from J, leaving 14 bases between them. CDR3 in amino acids: CASGEAGLNYGYTF. In nucleotides, the CDR3 is TGTGCCAGCGGGGAGGCAGGCCTTAACTATGGCTACACCTTC.

The J gene is TRBJ1-2, the V gene TRBV6-6; tentative D call: TRBD1 (5 bases). The CDR3 totals 13 residues. Germline V gives CDR1 MNHNY, CDR2 SVGAGI (reference sequence). V was pared by 6 bases and J by 5 bases, with 13 bases between. In DNA form, the CDR3 reads TGTGCCAGCAGCCCGGGGGTGGCTTATGGCTACACCTTC. The encoded protein is CASSPGVAYGYTF.

J is TRBJ2-1 and V is TRBV19; TRBD1 is a possible D gene (5 bases). The CDR3 length is 16 residues. With 7 bases removed from V and 3 bases from J, the gap between germline ends came to 19 bases. Per germline, CDR1 LNHDA and CDR2 SQIVND (reference sequence). The CDR3 DNA reads TGTGCCAGTACCTTCGGGCGACAGACCCACTACAATGAGCAGTTCTTC. It yields the protein CASTFGRQTHYNEQFF. The variable domain in full, completed from reference TRBV19 and TRBJ2-1, reads DGGITQSPKYLFRKEGQNVTLSCEQNLNHDAMYWYRQDPGQGLRLIYYSQIVNDFQKGDIAEGYSVSREKKESFPLTVTSAQKNPTAFYLCASTFGRQTHYNEQFFGPGTRLTVL.

V is TRBV5-1 and J is TRBJ1-5; a weak D match, TRBD1 (6 bases). Germline loops: CDR1 SGHRS, CDR2 YFSETQ. CDR3 length: 14 amino acids. Trimming left V 4 bases short and J 0 bases short, with 8 bases between. CDR3 sequence: CASSQDSSNQPQHF. CDR3 sequence (DNA): TGCGCCAGCAGCCAGGACAGTAGCAATCAGCCCCAGCATTTT.

The chain employs TRBV5-1 and TRBJ2-5; 8 positions agree with TRBD2. CDR3 length equals 14 residues. With 0 bases clipped from V and 4 bases from J, the junction kept 2 bases outside the gene matches. Germline CDR1 reads SGHRS; CDR2 reads YFSETQ. The CDR3 protein is CASSLGAGGETQYF. The CDR3 DNA reads as TGCGCCAGCAGCTTGGGGGCGGGAGGAGAGACCCAGTACTTC.

This chain uses TRBV4-3 with TRBJ1-2, with D unresolved. This CDR3 contains 15 residues. V was pared by 1 base and J by 1 base, with 10 bases between. Germline CDR1 is LGHNA and CDR2 is YSLEER. This CDR3 reads CASSQVASLNYGYTF. The CDR3 DNA follows: TGCGCCAGCAGCCAAGTGGCCAGTCTTAACTATGGCTACACCTTC.

The chain couples TRBV29-1 to TRBJ1-4, with 7 bases matching TRBD1. This CDR3 comprises 13 residues. V lost 2 bases and J lost 8; bases outside the gene matches: 5. The V gene's germline CDR1 is SQVTM and CDR2 ANQGSEA. DNA of the CDR3: TGCAGCGTTGAACACAGGGGAAAGGAAAAACTGTTTTTT. Amino acid sequence: CSVEHRGKEKLFF. The entire variable domain, with the rest obtained from reference TRBV29-1 and TRBJ1-4, is as follows: SAVISQKPSRDICQRGTSLTIQCQVDSQVTMMFWYRQQPGQSLTLIATANQGSEATYESGFVIDKFPISRPNLTFSTLTVSNMSPEDSSIYLCSVEHRGKEKLFFGSGTQLSVL.

CDR3 DNA: TGCGCCAGCAGGCGCTACGGGGAATACTACGAGCAGTACTTC. Residues: CASRRYGEYYEQYF. The rearrangement uses TRBV10-2 and TRBJ2-7; D perhaps matches TRBD2 (5 bases). Germline V gene data show CDR1 as WSHSY and CDR2 as SAAADI. V was trimmed by 6 bases and J by 3 bases, leaving 15 bases between them. CDR3 length equals 14 residues.

Here the CDR3 reads CASSESADYGYTF. The CDR3 region has the DNA TGTGCCAGCAGTGAATCAGCGGACTATGGCTACACCTTC. The rearrangement joins TRBV25-1 to TRBJ1-2; D not resolved. Trimming shortened V by 1 base and J by 3 bases, and 6 bases separated the two germline ends. The CDR3 runs to 13 residues. The V gene's germline CDR1 is MGHDK and CDR2 SYGVNS.

The chain couples TRBV13 to TRBJ1-6; no firm D call. Germline V CDR1 and CDR2: PRHDT, FYEKMQ (reference sequence). This CDR3 is built from 15 residues. V was cut by 2 bases and J by 7 bases, with 12 bases left in between. In nucleotides, the CDR3 is TGTGCCAGCAGCTTATTACAAAAGGAGAATTCACCCCTCCACTTT. This sequence encodes CASSLLQKENSPLHF.

CDR3 sequence: CASSSAGGAITGELFF. CDR3 bases: TGTGCCAGCAGTTCGGCAGGGGGCGCGATCACCGGGGAGCTGTTTTTT. The chain combines TRBV21-1 with TRBJ2-2; the table's D call of TRBD1 was not tested on the DNA. TRBV21-1 is flagged as a pseudogene. The CDR3 length is 16 residues.

Of note for this clone: Other DNA variants within this sample encode the same CDR3. The rearrangement links TRBV6-4 to TRBJ2-2, with 8 bases lining up with TRBD1. V shed 3 bases and J 1 base; nucleotides not matched to a gene: 1. Germline V CDR1 and CDR2: MRHNA, SNTAGT. This CDR3 has 15 amino acids. This CDR3 is CASSEGTGNTGELFF. The CDR3 DNA reads TGTGCCAGCAGTGAGGGGACAGGGAACACCGGGGAGCTGTTTTTT.

The chain combines TRBV5-5 with TRBJ2-7, with 11 positions matching TRBD1. Germline V lookup: CDR1 SGHKS, CDR2 YYEKEE (reference sequence). The CDR3 totals 16 residues. The junction had 5 bases not matched to a gene; V was cut back by 0 bases and J by 3 bases. CDR3 DNA: TGTGCCAGCAGCTTGGCCGAAGGGACAGGGGGCTACGAGCAGTACTTC. This gives the protein CASSLAEGTGGYEQYF.

The chain recombines TRBV6-5 with TRBJ2-7, with D possibly matching TRBD1 (5 bases). The CDR3 contains 13 residues. Trimming pared 2 bases from V and 2 bases from J, leaving 7 bases between. Germline CDR1 reads MNHEY; CDR2 reads SVGAGI. The CDR3 DNA follows: TGTGCCAGCAGTTACGACAGTACCTACGAGCAGTACTTC. Translating gives CASSYDSTYEQYF.

The count of this clone is one. The gene calls are TRBV2 and TRBJ2-3; 13 nucleotides align to TRBD2. This CDR3 comprises 14 residues. V shed 10 bases, J shed 3 bases, and the junction held 4 bases outside the gene matches. The V gene's germline CDR1 is SNHLY and CDR2 FYNNEI. The CDR3 nucleotides read TGTGCCACTGGACTAGCGGGAGTTACAGATACGCAGTATTTT. Translation: CATGLAGVTDTQYF.

The chain couples TRBV2 to TRBJ2-5; 12 nucleotides line up with TRBD2. This CDR3 contains 19 residues. Germline trimming cut 7 bases from V and 3 bases from J; bases unmatched to any gene: 18. The germline V gene encodes CDR1 SNHLY and CDR2 FYNNEI. Here the CDR3 DNA reads TGTGCCAGCATTAAGAGAAGGCTAGCGGGAGGGCGGGTCAAAGAGACCCAGTACTTC. Its protein product is CASIKRRLAGGRVKETQYF.

For this clone: Germline is not matched at one junction end, which may reflect a read error. The chain has TRBV4-1 and TRBJ2-1; the match to TRBD2 covers 8 bases. This CDR3 is 17 amino acids long. From germline, CDR1 is MGHRA and CDR2 YSYEKL. CDR3 loop: CASSQDFELWAGGLYLF. Written as DNA, the CDR3 is TGCGCCAGCAGCCAAGATTTCGAGTTGTGGGCGGGAGGCCTCTATCTCTTC.

This chain connects TRBV5-1 to TRBJ1-1, with D possibly matching TRBD1 (6 bases). Germline CDR1 is SGHRS and CDR2 is YFSETQ. This CDR3 region has 13 residues. Trimming cost V 2 bases and J 5 bases, with 10 bases left between them. CDR3 amino acids: CASSLQQGTEAFF. As DNA, the CDR3 is TGCGCCAGCAGCTTACAACAGGGAACTGAAGCTTTCTTT.

The chain couples TRBV27 to TRBJ2-7; 7 bases fit TRBD2. CDR3 length: 12 residues. V shed 3 bases and J 6 bases; nucleotides not matched to a gene: 2. Germline CDR1 is MNHEY and CDR2 is SMNVEV (reference sequence). CDR3 protein: CASSFGEGEQYF. The CDR3 coding sequence is TGTGCCAGCAGTTTTGGGGAGGGCGAGCAGTACTTC.

The CDR3 DNA follows: TGTGCCAGCGCAGGGGGTTTCCAAGAGACCCAGTACTTC. Translated, it gives CASAGGFQETQYF. The chain couples TRBV2 to TRBJ2-5; TRBD1 matches at 7 bases. Per the germline V gene, CDR1 is SNHLY and CDR2 is FYNNEI. The CDR3 sequence is 13 residues long. Trimming removed 8 bases from V and 1 base from J; junction bases left unmatched: 4.

The chain employs TRBV6-6 and TRBJ2-1; 7 bases fit TRBD2. Germline CDR1 MNHNY, CDR2 SVGAGI (reference sequence). The V gene end was trimmed by 7 bases and the J gene end by 3 bases; junction bases not matched to a gene: 3. The CDR3 covers 13 residues. Here the CDR3 reads CASIGTNYNEQFF. Written as DNA, the CDR3 is TGTGCCAGCATCGGGACTAACTACAATGAGCAGTTCTTC.